The 14 T cell receptor beta chains listed next were all sequenced from one sample in a study of spatial heterogeneity in lung cancer. TCRdb re-analysed the 5' RACE reads in MiXCR, keeping a single row per CDR3 protein. The sample lists under 75,000 distinct CDR3 sequences, about an eighth occurring once. Stated time point: sample taken at primary tumor resection. Without sorting, whole RNA was sequenced from tumor, nontumor lung or frozen PBMC. The starting material was PBMCs, obtained at surgery. The receptor set was obtained from a male donor with early-stage non-small cell lung cancer.

The chain is built from TRBV19 and TRBJ1-5, with TRBD1 identical over 9 bases. The J segment lost 3 bases and the V segment lost 6 bases, leaving 6 bases of the junction unmatched. This CDR3 comprises 15 residues. Germline assignment: CDR1 LNHDA and CDR2 SQIVND (reference sequence). CDR3 DNA: TGTGCCAGTAGCCCCCGGGACAGGGACAATCAGCCCCAGCATTTT. This encodes CASSPRDRDNQPQHF.

This clonotype was detected a few times. The CDR3 loop reads CASSFSGSNTEAFF. The CDR3 nucleotides are TGTGCCAGCAGTTTCTCAGGTTCGAACACTGAAGCTTTCTTT. V and J are TRBV12-3 or TRBV12-4 and TRBJ1-1; D gene ambiguous. The V end was cut by 3 bases, the J end by 1 base, with 9 bases between. The CDR3 runs to 14 residues.

The table lists this clonotype with many counts. V usage is TRBV29-1 and J usage is TRBJ2-3, with 7 bases identical to TRBD2. The germline CDR1 and CDR2 sequences are SQVTM and ANQGSEA. This CDR3 is built from 13 residues. V lost 7 bases and J lost 4; bases outside the gene matches: 8. The CDR3 nucleotides read TGCAGCGGCGGAGCGGGATTGGCAGATACGCAGTATTTT. Residues: CSGGAGLADTQYF.

This clonotype was counted at least ten times. The chain links TRBV10-3 to TRBJ2-7, with D perhaps matching TRBD1 (6 bases). The V gene lost 8 bases and the J gene lost 3 bases, with 11 bases spanning the gap. The germline V gene encodes CDR1 ENHRY and CDR2 SYGVKD. CDR3 length: 12 residues. For the CDR3, the DNA is TGTGCCATCGGGGCGGACAGCTACGAGCAGTACTTC. It translates to CAIGADSYEQYF.

This clonotype appeared a few times. The gene calls are TRBV7-2 and TRBJ2-1; D remains ambiguous. CDR1 is SGHTA, CDR2 FQGNSA, per germline. The V gene lost 5 bases and the J gene lost 3 bases, with 11 bases spanning the gap. The CDR3 runs 14 residues. This CDR3 is CASSLVGYYNEQFF. CDR3 coding DNA: TGTGCCAGCAGCCTCGTAGGTTACTACAATGAGCAGTTCTTC.

Only a few counts were recorded for this clonotype. V and J are TRBV10-3 and TRBJ2-1; D not certain. Trimming cost V 2 bases and J 7 bases, with 6 bases left between them. This CDR3 is 12 amino acids long. Germline CDR1 reads ENHRY; CDR2 reads SYGVKD. CDR3 residues: CAISEITNEQFF. For the CDR3, the DNA is TGTGCCATCAGTGAGATTACGAATGAGCAGTTCTTC.

This clonotype was picked up a small number of times. The rearrangement uses TRBV20-1 and TRBJ2-5, with D perhaps matching TRBD1 or TRBD2 (5 bases each). CDR3 size: 15 residues. V was trimmed by 2 bases and J by 6 bases, leaving 19 bases between them. The V gene's germline CDR1 is DFQATT and CDR2 SNEGSKA (reference sequence). Written as DNA, the CDR3 is TGCAGTGCTAGATTCACCGGGACCCGGGGACAGACCCAGTACTTC. The encoded protein is CSARFTGTRGQTQYF.

Many counts were recorded for this clonotype. V gene TRBV5-1 combines with J gene TRBJ2-7; D perhaps matches TRBD2 (6 bases). CDR3 length: 14 amino acids. The germline CDR1 and CDR2 sequences are SGHRS and YFSETQ. The germline V and J ends were trimmed by 0 bases and 1 base, with 8 bases remaining between them. CDR3 DNA: TGCGCCAGCAGCTTGGAAGGGAGGTCCTACGAGCAGTACTTC. Translation: CASSLEGRSYEQYF.

This clonotype was observed at least ten times. The chain uses TRBV4-2 and TRBJ2-1; 10 nucleotides match TRBD2. J gave up 0 bases and V 0 bases, and 2 bases lay outside the gene matches. The CDR3 consists of 17 residues. The germline CDR1 and CDR2 sequences are LGHNA and YNFKEQ. CDR3 in amino acids: CASSQEPSGSSYNEQFF. CDR3 coding DNA: TGTGCCAGCAGCCAAGAACCTAGCGGGAGCTCCTACAATGAGCAGTTCTTC.

This rearrangement joins TRBV5-1 to TRBJ2-1; TRBD1 matches 9 bases. Germline V gene lookup returns CDR1 SGHRS and CDR2 YFSETQ. V lost 2 bases and J lost 6; bases outside the gene matches: 6. This CDR3 comprises 15 residues. CDR3 sequence (DNA): TGCGCCAGCAGCTTAGACAGGGGGGATCGCAATGAGCAGTTCTTC. Residues: CASSLDRGDRNEQFF.

The table lists this clonotype with a few counts. V gene TRBV7-7 combines with J gene TRBJ1-1; no clear D gene. Trimming removed 3 bases at V and 0 bases at J, with 5 bases between. Germline V gene lookup returns CDR1 SSHAT and CDR2 FNYEAQ (reference sequence). CDR3 size: 13 residues. This CDR3 reads CASSLTVNTEAFF. DNA of the CDR3: TGTGCCAGCAGCTTGACGGTGAACACTGAAGCTTTCTTT. Together with reference TRBV7-7 and TRBJ1-1, the CDR3 gives the full variable domain: GAGVSQSPRYKVTKRGQDVTLRCDPISSHATLYWYQQALGQGPEFLTYFNYEAQPDKSGLPSDRFSAERPEGSISTLTIQRTEQRDSAMYRCASSLTVNTEAFFGQGTRLTVV.

This clonotype was observed a handful of times. This sequence joins TRBV11-1 and TRBJ2-7, with a weak D call TRBD1 (5 bases). V gave up 3 bases and J gave up 5 bases, with 11 bases separating them. The germline V gene encodes CDR1 SGHAT and CDR2 FQDESV (reference sequence). This CDR3 contains 13 residues. The CDR3 spells CASSLQGLNEQYF. The CDR3 nucleotides are TGTGCCAGCAGCTTGCAGGGTCTCAACGAGCAGTACTTC.

V usage is TRBV11-2 and J usage is TRBJ1-6; 11 bases are a match to TRBD1. Losses at the gene ends were 5 bases for V and 7 bases for J; bases not matched to a gene: 7. Germline values: CDR1 SGHAT, CDR2 FQNNGV. This CDR3 contains 16 residues. The CDR3, as DNA: TGTGCCAGCAGCACCCGGGACAGGGGGATGAATTCACCCCTCCACTTT. It is translated as CASSTRDRGMNSPLHF.

This clonotype has only a few counts. The rearrangement uses TRBV20-1 and TRBJ1-4, with D possibly matching TRBD1 (5 bases). Trimming took 6 bases from V and 0 from J, leaving 17 bases between them. Germline CDR1 is DFQATT and CDR2 is SNEGSKA (reference sequence). The CDR3 extends over 16 amino acids. CDR3 sequence (DNA): TGCAGTGCCACCCAGTCGGGGGGGGCAACTAATGAAAAACTGTTTTTT. Translating it yields CSATQSGGATNEKLFF.